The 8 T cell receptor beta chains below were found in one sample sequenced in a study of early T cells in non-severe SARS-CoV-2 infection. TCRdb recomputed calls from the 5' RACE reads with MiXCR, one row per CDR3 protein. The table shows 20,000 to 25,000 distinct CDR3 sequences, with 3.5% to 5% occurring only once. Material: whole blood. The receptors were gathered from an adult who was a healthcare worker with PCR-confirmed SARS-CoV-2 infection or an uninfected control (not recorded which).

As DNA, the CDR3 is TGTGCCAGCAGCTTGGGACTAGCGGGGTACGAGCAGTACTTC. This codes for CASSLGLAGYEQYF. J is TRBJ2-7 and V is TRBV7-2, with TRBD2 identical over 13 bases. The CDR3 covers 14 residues. Unmatched junction bases numbered 0, after V lost 3 bases and J lost 4 bases. CDR1 is SGHTA and CDR2 is FQGNSA in the germline V gene.

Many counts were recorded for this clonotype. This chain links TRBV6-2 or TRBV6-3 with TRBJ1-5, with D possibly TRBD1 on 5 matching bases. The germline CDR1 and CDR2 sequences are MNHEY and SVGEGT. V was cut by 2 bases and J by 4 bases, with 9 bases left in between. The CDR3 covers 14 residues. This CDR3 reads CASSYGGFNQPQHF. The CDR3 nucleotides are TGTGCCAGCAGTTACGGGGGTTTTAATCAGCCCCAGCATTTT.

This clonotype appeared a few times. CDR3 DNA sequence: TGTGCCAGCAGCTGGGGACTAGAGTACGAGCAGTACTTC. It is translated as CASSWGLEYEQYF. The rearrangement uses TRBV7-2 and TRBJ2-7; 8 bases fit TRBD2. V trimming: 4 bases; J trimming: 4 bases; junction bases outside the gene matches: 3. This CDR3 is built from 13 residues. The germline gives CDR1 SGHTA, CDR2 FQGNSA.

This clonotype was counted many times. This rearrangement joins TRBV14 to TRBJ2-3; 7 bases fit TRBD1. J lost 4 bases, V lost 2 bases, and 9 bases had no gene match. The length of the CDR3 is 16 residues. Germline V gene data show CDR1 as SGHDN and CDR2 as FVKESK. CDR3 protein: CASSQWGTDGADTQYF. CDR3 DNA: TGTGCCAGCAGCCAATGGGGGACAGATGGGGCAGATACGCAGTATTTT.

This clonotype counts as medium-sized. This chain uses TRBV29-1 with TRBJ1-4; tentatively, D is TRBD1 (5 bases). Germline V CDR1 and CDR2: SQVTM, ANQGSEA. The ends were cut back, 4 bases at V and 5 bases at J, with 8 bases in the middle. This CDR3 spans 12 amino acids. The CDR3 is CSVGWGNEKLFF. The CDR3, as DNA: TGCAGCGTTGGCTGGGGGAATGAAAAACTGTTTTTT.

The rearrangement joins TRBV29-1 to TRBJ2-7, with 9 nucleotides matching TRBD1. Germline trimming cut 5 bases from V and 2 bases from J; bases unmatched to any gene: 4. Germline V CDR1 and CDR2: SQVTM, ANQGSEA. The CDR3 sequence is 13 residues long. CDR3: CSVSDRGPYEQYF. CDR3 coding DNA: TGCAGCGTTTCGGACAGGGGCCCCTACGAGCAGTACTTC.

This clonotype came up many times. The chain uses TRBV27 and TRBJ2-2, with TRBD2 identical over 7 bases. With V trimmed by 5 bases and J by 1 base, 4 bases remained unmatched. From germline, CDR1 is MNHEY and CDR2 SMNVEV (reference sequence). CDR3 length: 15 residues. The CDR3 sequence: CASSLLAGNTGELFF. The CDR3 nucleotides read TGTGCCAGCAGTCTATTAGCGGGGAACACCGGGGAGCTGTTTTTT.

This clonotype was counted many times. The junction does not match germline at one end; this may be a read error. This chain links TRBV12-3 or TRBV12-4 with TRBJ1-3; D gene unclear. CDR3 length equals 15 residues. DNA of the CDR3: TGTGCCAGCACCTTCCTTTTGACCTCTGAAAACACCATATATTTT. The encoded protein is CASTFLLTSENTIYF.